This T cell receptor beta chain was identified during a study of blood T cells in healthy people across ages. Study-wide results and caveats: Diversity of TCR beta per million T cells declined in a roughly linear way with age. Compared with aged donors, long-lived donors showed fewer expanded clones, suggesting selection. Naive T cell percentage showed a strong correlation with the diversity of TCR beta.

Through a sample-barcoded 5' primer and a J-beta primer mix, a second PCR was run for roughly 7 to 12 cycles. No fewer than 3 million CDR3-containing paired-end reads came from each sample. Each CDR3 protein gets one entry after TCRdb re-called the 5' RACE reads with MiXCR. The sample consists of 600,000 or so distinct CDR3 sequences, around half of them appearing once. J was trimmed by 2 bases and V by 5 bases; bases with no gene match: 6. This CDR3 comprises 14 residues. The germline V gene has CDR1 SGHTA and CDR2 FQGTGA. This clonotype was detected a few times. Its target is not known. V gene TRBV7-3 combines with J gene TRBJ2-7, with TRBD1 matching over 7 bases. The specimen sequenced was blood. The clonotype was recovered from a man older than 75 in good health. The CDR3 is CASSTMDRPYEQYF. For the CDR3, the DNA is TGTGCCAGCAGCACAATGGACAGGCCCTACGAGCAGTACTTC.